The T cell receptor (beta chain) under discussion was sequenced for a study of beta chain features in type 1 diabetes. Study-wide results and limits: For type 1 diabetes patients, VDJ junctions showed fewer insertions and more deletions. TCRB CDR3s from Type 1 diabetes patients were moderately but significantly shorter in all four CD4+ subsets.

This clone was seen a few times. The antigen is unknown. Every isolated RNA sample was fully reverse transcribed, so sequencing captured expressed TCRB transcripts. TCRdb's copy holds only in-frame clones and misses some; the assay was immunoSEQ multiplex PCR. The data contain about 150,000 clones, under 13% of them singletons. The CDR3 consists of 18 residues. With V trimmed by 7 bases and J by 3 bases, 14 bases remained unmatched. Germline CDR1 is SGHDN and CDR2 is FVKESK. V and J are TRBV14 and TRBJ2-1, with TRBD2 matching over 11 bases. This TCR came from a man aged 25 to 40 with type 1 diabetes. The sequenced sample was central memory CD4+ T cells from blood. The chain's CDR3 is CASTPLAGVPSGYNEQFF. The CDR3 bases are TGTGCCAGCACTCCACTAGCGGGAGTCCCCTCGGGCTACAATGAGCAGTTCTTC. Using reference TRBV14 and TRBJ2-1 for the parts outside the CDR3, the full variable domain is EAGVTQFPSHSVIEKGQTVTLRCDPISGHDNLYWYRRVMGKEIKFLLHFVKESKQDESGMPNNRFLAERTGGTYSTLKVQPAELEDSGVYFCASTPLAGVPSGYNEQFFGPGTRLTVL.